Each of the 9 T cell receptor beta chains below was sequenced from the same sample in a study of vaccination effects on CD4 cells after COVID-19. Sequencing was performed with immunoSEQ multiplex PCR; in TCRdb, only in-frame clones are kept and a portion is missing. The sample lists around 59,000 clones, around four fifths occurring once. These receptors have no known antigen. Antigen-specific CD4+ T cells were expanded (with viral peptide pools) by the ViraFEST assay ahead of sequencing. Investigators separated out CD4+ T cells once about eleven days of culture had passed. Two-dose BNT162b2 or mRNA-1273 vaccination was given to participants. The sample consisted of CD4+ T cells from PBMCs cultured with HCoV-OC43 spike peptides, taken after COVID-19 vaccination. Subset given: HCoV-OC43 spike overlapping peptide pool stimulation. These receptors were taken from a human donor who received a COVID-19 vaccine.

V usage is TRBV30 and J usage is TRBJ2-1; D is possibly TRBD1 or TRBD2 (5 bases each). From germline, CDR1 is GTSNPN and CDR2 SVGIG (reference sequence). V was trimmed by 5 bases and J by 0 bases, leaving 11 bases between them. The CDR3 covers 14 residues. The CDR3 bases are TGTGCCTGGTTGCCAGGGAGCTCCTACAATGAGCAGTTCTTC. Residues: CAWLPGSSYNEQFF.

This clone was observed once. The rearrangement uses TRBV28 and TRBJ1-6; 8 positions match TRBD1. This CDR3 region has 15 residues. With V trimmed by 6 bases and J by 10 bases, 11 bases remained unmatched. Germline CDR1 MDHEN, CDR2 SYDVKM. The CDR3 region is CASSQWQGAGSPLHF. Written as DNA, the CDR3 is TGTGCCAGCAGCCAATGGCAGGGGGCCGGATCACCCCTCCACTTT.

The rearrangement joins TRBV24-1 to TRBJ1-2; 8 positions agree with TRBD1. Unmatched junction bases numbered 6, after V lost 3 bases and J lost 7 bases. Germline V gene sequence: CDR1 KGHDR, CDR2 SFDVKD. CDR3 length: 14 amino acids. The CDR3 DNA is TGTGCCACCAGTGATCCCAGGACAGGGACTGGCTACACCTTC. This translates into CATSDPRTGTGYTF.

In DNA form, the CDR3 reads TGTGCCAGCAGCCTAGGGTTTATAGATACGCAGTATTTT. Residues: CASSLGFIDTQYF. This sequence joins TRBV7-2 and TRBJ2-3; D remains ambiguous. The V end was cut by 5 bases, the J end by 5 bases, with 11 bases between. This CDR3 spans 13 amino acids. The germline V gene has CDR1 SGHTA and CDR2 FQGNSA.

In DNA, the CDR3 is TGTGCCAGCAGCCAAGGGGGCAGTAATAATGAAAAACTGTTTTTT. Residues: CASSQGGSNNEKLFF. The V and J genes are TRBV14 and TRBJ1-4; D may be TRBD1 (5 bases). Trimming stripped 1 base from V and 4 bases from J, with 10 bases between. CDR3 size: 15 residues. Per germline, CDR1 SGHDN and CDR2 FVKESK.

The chain links TRBV24-1 to TRBJ1-5; 8 bases are shared with TRBD1. The germline CDR1 and CDR2 sequences are KGHDR and SFDVKD. The CDR3 consists of 14 residues. After removal of 9 bases from V and 0 bases from J, the junction contained 3 bases not matched to a gene. The CDR3 loop is CATGQGNSNQPQHF. The CDR3 coding sequence is TGTGCCACCGGACAGGGTAATAGCAATCAGCCCCAGCATTTT.

The V and J genes are TRBV5-1 and TRBJ1-5; D possibly corresponds to TRBD1 (6 bases). Germline assignment: CDR1 SGHRS and CDR2 YFSETQ. Deletions cut 7 bases from V and 6 bases from J, with 17 bases between. CDR3 length: 14 residues. This CDR3 is CASSPQGYGQPQHF. The CDR3 nucleotides are TGCGCCAGCTCCCCGCAGGGGTACGGTCAGCCCCAGCATTTT.

The chain is built from TRBV6-5 and TRBJ2-1, with 11 positions matching TRBD2. This CDR3 has 14 residues. CDR1 and CDR2 from the germline V gene are MNHEY and SVGAGI. The ends lost 6 bases at V and 4 bases at J; junction bases unmatched: 2. CDR3 sequence (DNA): TGTGCCAGCAGAATAGCGGGGGGGTACAATGAGCAGTTCTTC. Residues: CASRIAGGYNEQFF.

The chain recombines TRBV4-3 with TRBJ2-3; 12 bases map to TRBD2. Germline CDR1 LGHNA, CDR2 YSLEER. This CDR3 is built from 18 residues. The junction had 10 bases not matched to a gene; V was cut back by 0 bases and J by 6 bases. Written as DNA, the CDR3 is TGCGCCAGCAGCCAAGAGAGGGACCTAGCGGGGGGGCTGGATACGCAGTATTTT. Translation gives CASSQERDLAGGLDTQYF.